The rows below give T cell receptor beta chains drawn from one sample of a study of Graves' ophthalmopathy and Graves' hyperthyroidism. MiXCR was run by TCRdb on the multiplex PCR reads, yielding one entry per CDR3 protein. The data contain around 670,000 distinct CDR3 sequences, approximately 40% of them singletons. Specimen: peripheral blood. The source is an adult man with Graves' ophthalmopathy. Each CDR3 is given with its conserved first and last residue. A D gene is named only where the DNA matches it firmly. For some rows the clone size is stated as once, few or many, or as a class when expanded; others skip it.

clone size,J gene,V gene,D gene,CDR3 protein,CDR3 DNA
few,TRBJ1-5,TRBV4-2,TRBD1,CASSQGQGVGQPQHF,TGTGCCAGCAGCCAAGGGCAGGGGGTTGGTCAGCCCCAGCATTTT
.,TRBJ1-6,TRBV6-5,.,CASSPGQSRNPLHF,TGTGCCAGCAGCCCCGGACAGAGCAGGAACCCCCTCCACTTT
.,TRBJ1-1,TRBV29-1,.,CSVVSDFGTEAFF,TGCAGCGTTGTATCGGATTTTGGCACTGAAGCTTTCTTT
few,TRBJ2-2,TRBV7-9,.,CASSLYSGGNTGELFF,TGTGCCAGCAGCTTGTACTCCGGGGGCAACACCGGGGAGCTGTTTTTT
.,TRBJ1-2,TRBV10-2,.,CASSESQLGYTF,TGCGCCAGCAGTGAGTCACAGCTTGGCTACACCTTC
.,TRBJ2-3,TRBV19,.,CASTKQQGRTDTQYF,TGTGCCAGTACCAAACAACAGGGGAGGACAGATACGCAGTATTTT
.,TRBJ2-5,TRBV11-2,.,CASSLSSEGVRETQYF,TGTGCCAGCAGCTTAAGTTCGGAGGGAGTACGGGAGACCCAGTACTTC
many,TRBJ2-6,TRBV20-1,.,CSASTGPPGVLTF,TGCAGTGCCTCGACAGGACCACCTGGCGTCCTGACTTTC
.,TRBJ1-2,TRBV10-3,TRBD1,CAISTGGNRGYTF,TGTGCCATCAGTACAGGGGGTAATCGTGGCTACACCTTC
many,TRBJ2-6,TRBV7-6,.,CASSLVSYGLVGANVLTF,TGTGCCAGCAGCTTAGTATCCTACGGCTTGGTTGGGGCCAACGTCCTGACTTTC
many,TRBJ2-5,TRBV2,TRBD2,CATELAGGEETQYF,TGTGCCACCGAACTAGCGGGAGGCGAAGAGACCCAGTACTTC
.,TRBJ1-1,TRBV7-2,.,CASTPDQGNTEAFF,TGCGCCAGCACTCCTGATCAGGGGAACACTGAAGCTTTCTTT
many,TRBJ2-5,TRBV7-2,TRBD2,CASSLRLAGGGETQYF,TGTGCCAGCAGCTTAAGGCTAGCGGGAGGGGGAGAGACCCAGTACTTC
few,TRBJ2-7,TRBV5-1,TRBD1,CASSPIGTGLDEQYF,TGCGCCAGCAGCCCGATCGGGACAGGTCTTGACGAGCAGTACTTC
many,TRBJ2-7,TRBV7-2,.,CASSLGFITYEQYF,TGTGCCAGCAGCTTAGGTTTCATTACCTACGAGCAGTACTTC
.,TRBJ1-1,TRBV2,.,CASLGNTEALF,TGTGCCAGCCTGGGGAACACTGAAGCTCTCTTT
many,TRBJ1-5,TRBV7-8,.,CASSLALGFGQPQHF,TGTGCCAGCAGCTTAGCGCTGGGGTTCGGTCAGCCCCAGCATTTT
few,TRBJ2-2,TRBV7-9,TRBD2,CASSLDAPRLANTGELFF,TGTGCCAGCAGCTTGGATGCCCCGAGACTAGCCAACACCGGGGAGCTGTTTTTT
few,TRBJ1-2,TRBV5-6,.,CASSFPGKHGYTF,TGTGCCAGCAGCTTTCCAGGGAAGCATGGCTACACCTTC
few,TRBJ2-3,TRBV15,.,CATSREGTDTQYF,TGTGCCACCAGCAGGGAGGGCACAGATACGCAGTATTTT
.,TRBJ1-1,TRBV6-5,.,CASIGEGIMNTEAFF,TGTGCCAGCATCGGGGAGGGGATCATGAACACTGAAGCTTTCTTT
many,TRBJ1-5,TRBV6-1,.,CASSGSLAQHF,TGTGCCAGCAGTGGTTCATTAGCCCAGCATTTT
.,TRBJ2-7,TRBV6-5,.,CASSYGQGFYEQYF,TGTGCCAGCAGTTACGGGCAAGGCTTTTACGAGCAGTACTTC
few,TRBJ2-7,TRBV6-2/TRBV6-3,.,CATTDSSYEQYF,TGTGCCACCACGGACTCCTCCTACGAGCAGTACTTC
few,TRBJ2-5,TRBV10-3,.,CASSDLQEQETQYF,TGTGCCAGCAGTGATCTACAGGAACAAGAGACCCAGTACTTC
many,TRBJ2-5,TRBV20-1,.,CSANIQTGNQETQYF,TGCAGTGCCAACATACAAACAGGGAACCAAGAGACCCAGTACTTC
.,TRBJ1-1,TRBV10-3,TRBD1,CAIRGTGLGNTEAFF,TGTGCCATCAGAGGGACAGGTTTGGGGAACACTGAAGCTTTCTTT
few,TRBJ1-4,TRBV12-3/TRBV12-4,.,CASSLGPFGSEKLFF,TGTGCCAGCAGTTTGGGGCCATTTGGGAGTGAAAAACTGTTTTTT
.,TRBJ1-2,TRBV2,.,CASSERVEGYTF,TGTGCCAGCAGTGAACGGGTGGAAGGCTACACCTTC
once,TRBJ1-1,TRBV19,.,CASSPGGEGGRNTEAFF,TGTGCCAGCAGCCCCGGGGGAGAGGGTGGACGGAACACTGAAGCTTTCTTT
.,TRBJ2-3,TRBV7-2,TRBD2,CASSLRSGSLTDTQYF,TGTGCCAGCAGCTTAAGGAGCGGGAGCCTTACAGATACGCAGTATTTT
.,TRBJ2-7,TRBV2,TRBD2,CASSLLAGGFYEQYF,TGTGCCAGCAGTTTACTAGCGGGAGGTTTCTACGAGCAGTACTTC
few,TRBJ1-6,TRBV20-1,.,CSASFMDSPLHF,TGCAGTGCTAGTTTCATGGATTCACCCCTCCACTTT
.,TRBJ1-1,TRBV24-1,.,CATSDPGRSEAFF,TGTGCCACCAGTGACCCAGGACGTTCTGAAGCTTTCTTT
.,TRBJ2-7,TRBV11-2,.,CASSYTHSTEPYHYEQYF,TGTGCCAGCAGCTACACCCACTCGACAGAGCCCTACCACTACGAGCAGTACTTC
.,TRBJ1-2,TRBV29-1,.,CSVVQGRYGYTF,TGCAGCGTTGTTCAGGGGAGGTATGGCTACACCTTC
many,TRBJ2-7,TRBV6-1,.,CASRMTGYEQYF,TGTGCCAGCAGGATGACAGGCTACGAGCAGTACTTC
.,TRBJ2-7,TRBV5-4,TRBD2,CASSNLAGLSSYEQYF,TGTGCCAGCAGCAACTTAGCGGGACTGAGCTCCTACGAGCAGTACTTC
.,TRBJ2-5,TRBV15,.,CATSRDRGSLGETQYF,TGTGCCACCAGCAGAGATCGGGGGTCCCTTGGGGAGACCCAGTACTTC
few,TRBJ2-5,TRBV6-6,TRBD1,CAGSQPTGLETQYF,TGTGCCGGCAGTCAGCCGACAGGGTTGGAGACCCAGTACTTC
.,TRBJ2-2,TRBV7-9,TRBD2,CASSTQLAGDSTGELLF,TGTGCCAGCAGCACCCAACTAGCGGGAGATAGCACCGGGGAGCTGCTTTTT
few,TRBJ2-7,TRBV7-2,.,CASTYRDRFDEQYF,TGTGCCAGCACCTATAGAGACAGGTTCGACGAGCAGTACTTC
few,TRBJ1-3,TRBV11-2,.,CASGRRGTGNTIYF,TGTGCCAGCGGACGACGGGGTACTGGAAACACCATATATTTT
many,TRBJ1-2,TRBV29-1,.,CSVGPGVTNYGYTF,TGCAGCGTCGGGCCAGGGGTTACTAACTATGGCTACACCTTC
.,TRBJ2-7,TRBV29-1,TRBD1,CSVLIGDSLLYEQYF,TGCAGCGTTTTGATTGGGGACAGCTTACTCTACGAGCAGTACTTC
many,TRBJ2-7,TRBV10-3,.,CAISEDSRSYEQYF,TGTGCCATCAGTGAGGACAGCCGCTCCTACGAGCAGTACTTC
many,TRBJ1-2,TRBV15,.,CATSSTSVTGYTF,TGTGCCACCAGCAGTACCTCAGTTACCGGCTACACCTTC
few,TRBJ1-2,TRBV29-1,TRBD1,CSVLTGGGYTF,TGCAGCGTTCTCACAGGGGGTGGCTACACCTTC
.,TRBJ2-2,TRBV25-1,.,CASSLLGRGFTGELFF,TGTGCCAGCAGCTTACTTGGACGGGGATTCACCGGGGAGCTGTTTTTT
.,TRBJ1-2,TRBV15,.,CATSGYGAGYGYTF,TGTGCCACCAGCGGTTACGGGGCAGGATATGGCTACACCTTC
many,TRBJ1-1,TRBV10-3,.,CAIKAVGSENTEAFF,TGTGCCATCAAGGCGGTCGGGTCTGAGAACACTGAAGCTTTCTTT
.,TRBJ2-6,TRBV19,.,CASRSEGQAFRANVLTF,TGTGCCAGTAGGTCCGAGGGACAAGCTTTTAGGGCCAACGTCCTGACTTTC